This T cell receptor beta chain was obtained from a study of blood T cell repertoires in COVID-19 (dated by TCRdb to about 2020). A note on the overall study: Samples from collaborators originated in the United States, Italy and Spain and spanned both the acute and convalescent phases of COVID-19. The repertoires were released in a freely available public database intended as a resource for research on the immune response to SARS-CoV-2. A de-identified subject ID, COVID-19 status, age in years and sex were almost always included in the sample metadata. The prospective study material was composed of cDNA or gDNA derived from T cells, B-cell-depleted T cells, or PBMCs. HLA class I and class II types, where available, came from metadata supplied by the sample provider rather than from assay-based typing. The dataset comprised deeply sampled blood TCRbeta repertoires from subjects exposed to, actively infected with, or recovered from COVID-19. Samples came from the ongoing ImmuneRACE study (first 160 participants) plus 1,254 subjects from 6 global collaborators.

The immunoSEQ Assay, a bias-controlled multiplex PCR, was used to amplify TCRbeta CDR3 regions from genomic DNA. The paper's data handling went like this. Nucleated cell counts per sample were estimated from amplification of reference gene primers within the assay. To quantify the absolute abundance of each unique TCRbeta CDR3 rearrangement, sequence reads were collapsed and filtered. Productive Simpson clonality was computed per sample as the square root of Simpson's diversity index over productive rearrangements. What TCRdb holds here is the immuneACCESS table cut down to in-frame rearrangements. Part of the clones is not present; checked against another copy, under half of the missing clones reflect an unresolved V gene, and the others are unexplained. V and J calls and clone size come straight from that table; D and trimming were deduced from the DNA. The table for this sample lists over 200,000 clones; 83% of them were counted only once. The leading ten clones occupy about 1.3% of the sample.

At one collaborating source in Seattle, patients were enrolled during active infection and were followed longitudinally through the course of disease. Collaborating institutions collected whole blood in K2EDTA tubes following their own protocols. For TCRbeta analysis, collaborators shipped samples as frozen whole blood, isolated PBMCs, or DNA extracted from either of those sample types. In regard to this clone: Its antigen is currently not known. Qualities for individual bases were not recorded, and no much larger clone is one base off.

Findings and caveats that apply to the study as a whole: The quantity of clinical and demographic metadata differed by source and by participant and was supplied without curation.

The germline V gene (reference sequence) provides CDR1 SGHNT and CDR2 YYREEE. V is cut back by 4 bases and J by 0 bases, with 6 bases in the junction unmatched. From the cysteine through the phenylalanine, the CDR3 covers 18 amino acids. The retained sequence is limited to the CDR3, 54 bases, with the frame set at the first base. Sequencing was performed on peripheral blood. The rearranged segments are TRBV5-4 and TRBJ2-6; TRBD1 agrees with 11 junctional bases. This sequence was found in a woman aged 30 to 39 with COVID-19, enrolled during active disease. The CDR3 region reads CASSPRDRGSSGANVLTF. In nucleotide form, the sequence is TGTGCCAGCAGCCCCCGGGACAGGGGGTCCTCTGGGGCCAACGTCCTGACTTTC. The entire variable domain, with the stretches around the CDR3 drawn from the reference TRBV5-4 and TRBJ2-6 proteins, is ETGVTQSPTHLIKTRGQQVTLRCSSQSGHNTVSWYQQALGQGPQFIFQYYREEENGRGNFPPRFSGLQFPNYSSELNVNALELDDSALYLCASSPRDRGSSGANVLTFGAGSRLTVL.